This TCR beta chain was retrieved from a study of blood T cell repertoires in COVID-19. This clone was detected once. Original handling: Reference gene primer amplification yielded estimated nucleated cell counts. Generated by immunoSEQ multiplex PCR, the TCRdb table keeps only in-frame clones and is missing some. V and J calls and clone size follow that table, whereas D and trimming were derived from the DNA. The table includes approximately 90,000 clones, about four fifths detected once. The germline CDR1 and CDR2 sequences are MDHEN and SYDVKM. There are 13 residues in the CDR3. V gave up 7 bases and J gave up 6 bases, with 15 bases separating them.

The sequence derives from a woman older than 75 with acute or convalescent COVID-19. The specimen sequenced was peripheral blood. V and J are TRBV28 and TRBJ1-1, with D possibly being TRBD1 (5 bases). CDR3: CASTPGWVAEAFF. DNA of the CDR3: TGTGCCAGCACCCCAGGGTGGGTCGCTGAAGCTTTCTTT.